This T cell receptor (beta chain) is drawn from a study of OX40 agonist ivuxolimab in advanced cancers. The wider study: Ivuxolimab, which patients received intravenously every 2 weeks, was dosed at 0.01 to 10 mg/kg.

This CDR3 spans 13 amino acids. Trimming took 3 bases from V and 3 from J, leaving 8 bases between them. In germline, CDR1 is MDHEN, CDR2 SYDVKM. This table comes from immunoSEQ multiplex PCR, and its TCRdb copy is limited to in-frame clones, with some not included. The table has roughly 67,000 clones, over 80% seen once. Here the sequenced sample was CD4+ or CD8+ T cells sorted from blood, taken in a trial of the OX40 agonist ivuxolimab. The TCR sequence derives from an adult with an advanced solid tumor such as melanoma, head and neck, liver or kidney cancer. This rearrangement joins TRBV28 to TRBJ1-1; D uncertain. CDR3 bases: TGTGCCAGCAGTTTCGAGTTGGACACTGAAGCTTTCTTT. Its translation is CASSFELDTEAFF.